The sequence of this T cell receptor (beta chain) was determined in a study of CD8+CD57+ T cells in acquired aplastic anemia. Overall study context: Average DNA yield from sorted CD4+ and CD8+ cells was approximately 3.2 ug. Findings and limits, study-wide: Patients and healthy controls showed no significant CD8+ Simpson's diversity difference.

CDR1 and CDR2 from the germline V gene are SGHVS and FQNEAQ. The CDR3 has 15 residues. Trimming shortened V by 5 bases and J by 4 bases, and 17 bases separated the two germline ends. Sequenced patients had shown CD8+CD57+ cell expansion by flow cytometry. The cohort consisted entirely of patients having severe acquired aplastic anemia. Patients had undergone no therapy by the time their blood was sampled. In regard to this clonotype: What it binds is not known.

TCR beta VDJ combinations and CDR3 sequences were profiled from genomic DNA. TCRdb passed the reads through MiXCR, listing each CDR3 protein once. The repertoire includes roughly 260,000 distinct CDR3 sequences, roughly half of them detected once, and 7.8% sits in the top ten. This TCR was recovered from a human donor with aplastic anemia. Sequences were obtained from sorted CD4+, CD8+, or CD8+CD57+ T cells (not recorded which) from PBMCs. V is TRBV7-8 and J is TRBJ1-1; possible D gene TRBD1, 5 bases. The CDR3 is CASSHDLAGGTEAFF. The CDR3 DNA sequence: TGTGCCAGCAGCCATGACCTCGCGGGGGGCACTGAAGCTTTCTTT.